This T cell receptor (beta chain) was captured by sequencing in a study of OX40 agonist ivuxolimab in advanced cancers. Study as a whole: Anti-PD-1, anti-PD-L1 or anti-CTLA-4 therapy given earlier was allowed, and 30% to 45% had some.

Concerning this clone: The target antigen is unknown.

The table came from immunoSEQ multiplex PCR; TCRdb's copy has only in-frame clones and leaves some out. The table records approximately 13,000 clones, about 82% of them present only once. Study-wide points: Some nonresponders likewise displayed low normalized T-cell clonal expansion. At 0.1 to 3.0 mg/kg and by week 6, clonal expansion occurred in CD4+ and CD8+ blood T cells.

The V segment lost 3 bases and the J segment 2 bases; nucleotides outside the gene matches: 5. The length of the CDR3 is 15 residues. In germline, CDR1 is SGHTA, CDR2 FQGNSA. Patients were excluded for autoimmune disease history or systemic immunosuppression. The origin of this receptor is an adult with an advanced solid tumor such as melanoma, head and neck, liver or kidney cancer. This chain connects TRBV7-2 to TRBJ2-3; 7 bases are shared with TRBD1. Sequences were derived from CD4+ or CD8+ T cells sorted from blood, sampled in a trial of the OX40 agonist ivuxolimab. The CDR3 DNA sequence: TGTGCCAGCAGCTTCGGGACAGTCAACACAGATACGCAGTATTTT. This encodes CASSFGTVNTDTQYF.